This record covers a single T cell receptor (beta chain). These data belong to a study of shared clonotypes between healthy human individuals. The overall study: The donors, a couple of women and a few men, were aged 18 to 49.

Trimming took 7 bases from V and 3 from J; bases not matched to a gene: 13. The CDR3 contains 16 residues. Germline CDR1 is MDHEN and CDR2 is SYDVKM. Assay runs were performed at deep level. Tens of thousands of T cell genomes, or around 300 ng DNA, went into unsorted PBMC replicate PCRs. Unsorted PBMCs provided DNA that was sequenced on ten immunoSEQ deep assay plates. Clones were read by immunoSEQ multiplex PCR, and TCRdb kept only the in-frame ones, dropping some. The sample consists of more than 400,000 clones, 60% to 80% of them appearing once. The receptor was isolated from a woman aged 40-49 years in good health. Some clones in this sample may be carry-over from other donors' samples. Sequencing input: PBMCs. The V and J genes are TRBV28 and TRBJ1-1; 8 bases align to TRBD1. CDR3 protein: CASIIKQGDQDTEAFF. CDR3 DNA: TGTGCCAGCATTATTAAACAGGGGGATCAGGACACTGAAGCTTTCTTT. The complete variable domain, with remaining parts taken from reference TRBV28 and TRBJ1-1, reads DVKVTQSSRYLVKRTGEKVFLECVQDMDHENMFWYRQDPGLGLRLIYFSYDVKMKEKGDIPEGYSVSREKKERFSLILESASTNQTSMYLCASIIKQGDQDTEAFFGQGTRLTVV.